This T cell receptor beta chain was obtained from a study of blood T cell repertoires in COVID-19. Overall study context: The study drew acute and convalescent COVID-19 samples from the United States, Italy and Spain. PBMCs, B-cell-depleted T cells, or T cells provided the cDNA or gDNA that made up the material.

The table came from immunoSEQ multiplex PCR; TCRdb's copy has only in-frame clones and leaves some out. Found here are hundreds of thousands of clones, 70% to 90% of them singletons; the top ten hold approximately 3.3%. Germline trimming cut 3 bases from V and 2 bases from J; bases unmatched to any gene: 4. Germline values: CDR1 SGHTA, CDR2 FQGTGA. The CDR3 totals 15 residues. The V call is TRBV7-3, the J call TRBJ2-3, with TRBD2 matching 8 bases. The clonotype was recovered from a man younger than 35 with active or convalescent COVID-19. The sample taken for sequencing was peripheral blood. The DNA of the CDR3 is TGTGCCAGCAGCTTGCGGGGGGCGAACACAGATACGCAGTATTTT. This translates into CASSLRGANTDTQYF.